Presented here are 14 T cell receptor beta chains from one specimen sequenced in a study of blood T cell repertoires in COVID-19. Repertoires were generated with immunoSEQ multiplex PCR, while TCRdb's copy carries only in-frame clones and drops some. The sample contains some 230,000 clones, roughly 84% of which appear only once. The sample was peripheral blood. These receptors originate from a man aged 45-60 years who had recovered from COVID-19.

This clone was picked up a small number of times. The rearrangement links TRBV28 to TRBJ2-7; 8 nucleotides match TRBD2. The trim removed 4 bases at V and 3 bases at J, leaving 14 bases unmatched. Germline assignment: CDR1 MDHEN and CDR2 SYDVKM. This CDR3 has 17 residues. In DNA, the CDR3 is TGTGCCAGCAGTTCCCAGGGTAAGGTAGCGGGATACTACGAGCAGTACTTC. Translation: CASSSQGKVAGYYEQYF.

As concerns this clone: A read error may be the cause here, since a much bigger clone is one base away. This sequence joins TRBV11-3 and TRBJ2-1; TRBD2 might be the D (6 bases). V lost 1 base, J lost 3 bases, and 7 bases lay in between. CDR1 is SGHNT and CDR2 is YENEEA in the germline V gene. This CDR3 comprises 14 residues. The CDR3 region has the DNA TGTGCCAGCAGCTTAGCGGGAGTCTACAATGAGCAGTTCTTC. Encoded protein: CASSLAGVYNEQFF.

This chain links TRBV28 with TRBJ2-7; TRBD1 aligns across 12 bases. Germline loops: CDR1 MDHEN, CDR2 SYDVKM. V trimming: 6 bases; J trimming: 4 bases; junction bases outside the gene matches: 7. The CDR3 runs 15 residues. The CDR3 is CASSPRGQGAYEQYF. In DNA form, the CDR3 reads TGTGCCAGCAGCCCTAGGGGACAGGGGGCTTACGAGCAGTACTTC.

This chain joins TRBV6-6 and TRBJ2-1; TRBD2 is a possible D gene (6 bases). This CDR3 contains 15 residues. V dropped 2 bases and J dropped 6 bases, with 14 bases sitting between them. The germline CDR1 and CDR2 sequences are MNHNY and SVGAGI (reference sequence). DNA of the CDR3: TGTGCCAGCAGTTACCCGGAGCAGGGAGGCAATGAGCAGTTCTTC. Encoded protein: CASSYPEQGGNEQFF.

V usage is TRBV14 and J usage is TRBJ1-4, with 10 bases matching TRBD1. Germline V CDR1 and CDR2: SGHDN, FVKESK. The length of the CDR3 is 16 residues. V trimming: 1 base; J trimming: 8 bases; junction bases outside the gene matches: 7. CDR3 loop: CASSQVLGTGEEKLFF. CDR3 nucleotides: TGTGCCAGCAGCCAAGTTCTCGGGACAGGGGAAGAAAAACTGTTTTTT.

This chain connects TRBV5-1 to TRBJ2-2; 7 bases are a match to TRBD2. V shed 4 bases and J 5 bases; nucleotides not matched to a gene: 11. The CDR3 runs to 16 residues. CDR1 is SGHRS and CDR2 is YFSETQ in the germline V gene. CDR3 loop: CASSLDGGSSTGELFF. CDR3 nucleotides: TGCGCCAGCAGCCTGGACGGCGGGAGTAGTACCGGGGAGCTGTTTTTT.

The chain joins TRBV30 to TRBJ2-2; 9 bases line up with TRBD2. The CDR3 totals 16 residues. With 4 bases clipped from V and 3 bases from J, the junction kept 9 bases outside the gene matches. CDR1 and CDR2 from the germline V gene are GTSNPN and SVGIG (reference sequence). The CDR3 coding sequence is TGTGCCTGGACCCTACCGGGACTAGCCCACACCGGGGAGCTGTTTTTT. It codes for CAWTLPGLAHTGELFF. Based on the CDR3 plus reference TRBV30 and TRBJ2-2, the full variable domain is SQTIHQWPATLVQPVGSPLSLECTVEGTSNPNLYWYRQAAGRGLQLLFYSVGIGQISSEVPQNLSASRPQDRQFILSSKKLLLSDSGFYLCAWTLPGLAHTGELFFGEGSRLTVL.

This clone was seen a few times. The V call is TRBV15, the J call TRBJ1-6; no firm D call. Germline V gene data show CDR1 as LNHNV and CDR2 as YYDKDF (reference sequence). This CDR3 contains 14 residues. V was cut by 3 bases and J by 4 bases, with 7 bases left in between. In nucleotides, the CDR3 is TGTGCCACCAGCAGCAGGTCTTATAATTCACCCCTCCACTTT. Translation: CATSSRSYNSPLHF.

The chain recombines TRBV4-1 with TRBJ2-1; 7 bases map to TRBD2. Germline-derived CDR1 and CDR2 are MGHRA and YSYEKL. V was clipped by 0 bases and J by 8 bases; unmatched bases: 13. The CDR3 covers 17 residues. CDR3 region: CASSQDRLAVGGYEQFF. Here the CDR3 DNA reads TGCGCCAGCAGCCAAGATCGCCTAGCGGTGGGGGGGTATGAGCAGTTCTTC.

CDR3 in DNA: TGTGCCAGTAGTAACTCCCCCCGGGGAAGGACTGAAGCTTTCTTT. Amino acids: CASSNSPRGRTEAFF. The chain joins TRBV19 to TRBJ1-1; D remains ambiguous. V lost 4 bases to trimming and J lost 5 bases, with 17 bases between them. Germline V CDR1 and CDR2: LNHDA, SQIVND (reference sequence). This CDR3 spans 15 amino acids.

The chain uses TRBV9 and TRBJ1-6; D possibly corresponds to TRBD1 (5 bases). CDR3 length equals 15 residues. Trimming left V 2 bases short and J 10 bases short, with 16 bases between. The germline CDR1 and CDR2 sequences are SGDLS and YYNGEE. The CDR3 coding sequence is TGTGCCAGCAGCGTGTCGTCAGGGAACGGATCACCCCTCCACTTT. It encodes CASSVSSGNGSPLHF.

The chain recombines TRBV18 with TRBJ2-7, with TRBD2 as a possible D gene (6 bases). Trimming left V 4 bases short and J 6 bases short, with 13 bases between. The V gene's germline CDR1 is KGHSH and CDR2 LQKENI. The CDR3 contains 13 residues. Here the CDR3 reads CASSRGDVGEQYF. CDR3 DNA: TGTGCCAGCTCACGCGGGGACGTGGGCGAGCAGTACTTC.

The chain couples TRBV7-2 to TRBJ2-7, with no clear D. This CDR3 comprises 13 residues. V was cut by 0 bases and J by 3 bases, with 6 bases left in between. CDR1 and CDR2 from the germline V gene are SGHTA and FQGNSA. In nucleotides, the CDR3 is TGTGCCAGCAGCTTAGCCGCCAGCTACGAGCAGTACTTC. Protein product: CASSLAASYEQYF.

J is TRBJ2-7 and V is TRBV27; 7 bases match TRBD1. CDR1 is MNHEY and CDR2 is SMNVEV in the germline V gene (reference sequence). The trim removed 7 bases at V and 1 base at J, leaving 1 base unmatched. The CDR3 sequence is 12 residues long. In DNA form, the CDR3 reads TGTGCCAGCATGGACAGGTCCTACGAGCAGTACTTC. It translates to CASMDRSYEQYF.